Each of the 15 T cell receptor beta chains below was sequenced from the same sample in a study of regulatory T cells in long-lasting Graves disease. As for time point: persistent/refractory GD, antithyroid drugs over 5 years with positive TRAb. Researchers made the TCR library from RNA that was extracted from PBMCs. The authors built TCR beta libraries using iRepertoire HTBI primers and Arm-PCR of CDR3 regions. From the multiplex PCR reads, TCRdb called clonotypes with MiXCR, one entry per CDR3 protein. The sample has about 430,000 distinct CDR3 sequences; 20% to 25% are singletons. Sample: peripheral blood mononuclear cells (PBMCs), taken when the disease was refractory, from a patient treated with antithyroid drugs. Every receptor here comes from a female donor with Graves disease.

The chain uses TRBV27 and TRBJ2-5; 10 bases fit TRBD2. The ends lost 0 bases at V and 0 bases at J; junction bases unmatched: 7. This CDR3 spans 18 amino acids. Germline loops: CDR1 MNHEY, CDR2 SMNVEV (reference sequence). The chain's CDR3 is CASSLSTSGPGDQETQYF. As DNA, the CDR3 is TGTGCCAGCAGTTTATCGACTAGCGGGCCTGGGGACCAAGAGACCCAGTACTTC.

Here the CDR3 DNA reads TGTGCCAGCAGCTTACCTACATCTAGCGGGTCCGGGGAGCTGTTTTTT. Translating it yields CASSLPTSSGSGELFF. This chain connects TRBV7-9 to TRBJ2-2, with 8 bases matching TRBD2. The CDR3 is 16 amino acids. Germline V gives CDR1 SEHNR, CDR2 FQNEAQ (reference sequence). V lost 2 bases and J lost 6; bases outside the gene matches: 8.

This clonotype was found many times. The gene calls are TRBV2 and TRBJ2-5, with 7 bases aligning to TRBD1. This CDR3 region has 14 residues. V gave up 6 bases and J gave up 5 bases; unmatched junction bases: 9. Per the germline V gene, CDR1 is SNHLY and CDR2 is FYNNEI. Here the CDR3 reads CASRRGQRVETQYF. The CDR3 region has the DNA TGTGCCAGCAGACGGGGACAGAGGGTCGAGACCCAGTACTTC.

This clonotype was seen more than once but under ten times. The rearrangement uses TRBV5-6 and TRBJ2-7; either TRBD1 or TRBD2 may supply D (5 bases each). The CDR3 spans 14 residues. V lost 0 bases to trimming and J lost 1 base, with 8 bases between them. The germline gives CDR1 SGHDT, CDR2 YYEEEE. Written as DNA, the CDR3 is TGTGCCAGCAGCTTGGGGGACGCTTCCTACGAGCAGTACTTC. Protein product: CASSLGDASYEQYF.

In its sample, this clonotype was seen many times. V gene TRBV29-1 combines with J gene TRBJ1-2; no definite D call. Deletions cut 7 bases from V and 3 bases from J, with 9 bases between. The CDR3 is made up of 11 amino acids. Germline CDR1 reads SQVTM; CDR2 reads ANQGSEA. CDR3 protein: CSASRDYGYTF. The CDR3 nucleotides read TGCAGCGCCTCACGGGACTATGGCTACACCTTC.

The sample holds many counts of this clonotype. The chain joins TRBV28 to TRBJ2-5, with 7 bases that match TRBD2. CDR1 is MDHEN, CDR2 SYDVKM, per germline. CDR3 length equals 15 residues. The J segment lost 4 bases and the V segment lost 6 bases, leaving 11 bases of the junction unmatched. CDR3 sequence reads: CASSISEGGPETQYF. CDR3 nucleotide sequence: TGTGCCAGCAGCATTTCCGAGGGAGGGCCAGAGACCCAGTACTTC.

The chain carries TRBV14 and TRBJ2-2, with TRBD2 as a possible D gene (6 bases). V lost 0 bases to trimming and J lost 3 bases, with 14 bases between them. The CDR3 covers 17 residues. In germline, CDR1 is SGHDN, CDR2 FVKESK. CDR3 protein: CASSQEESGSYTGELFF. CDR3 nucleotides: TGTGCCAGCAGCCAAGAAGAAAGCGGGTCATACACCGGGGAGCTGTTTTTT.

This clonotype was seen at least ten times. The chain has TRBV10-3 and TRBJ2-7; 9 bases are shared with TRBD1. J was trimmed by 0 bases and V by 7 bases; bases with no gene match: 1. Germline V gene data show CDR1 as ENHRY and CDR2 as SYGVKD. The CDR3 spans 13 residues. The CDR3 sequence is CAIMGQGSYEQYF. CDR3 bases: TGTGCCATCATGGGACAGGGCTCCTACGAGCAGTACTTC.

The V call is TRBV5-6, the J call TRBJ2-3; 9 bases are shared with TRBD1. Losses at the gene ends were 6 bases for V and 3 bases for J; bases not matched to a gene: 14. The CDR3 spans 17 residues. The germline gives CDR1 SGHDT, CDR2 YYEEEE. CDR3 region: CASTSTSRDRVTDTQYF. In nucleotides, the CDR3 is TGTGCCAGCACCTCAACTTCACGGGACAGGGTAACAGATACGCAGTATTTT. Together with reference TRBV5-6 and TRBJ2-3, the CDR3 gives the full variable domain: DAGVTQSPTHLIKTRGQQVTLRCSPKSGHDTVSWYQQALGQGPQFIFQYYEEEERQRGNFPDRFSGHQFPNYSSELNVNALLLGDSALYLCASTSTSRDRVTDTQYFGPGTRLTVL.

This clonotype has more than one count but fewer than ten. The chain recombines TRBV5-1 with TRBJ2-1, with a tentative D call TRBD2 (6 bases). The germline V and J ends were trimmed by 4 bases and 0 bases, with 11 bases remaining between them. CDR3 length equals 15 residues. Germline values: CDR1 SGHRS, CDR2 YFSETQ. CDR3 sequence (DNA): TGCGCCAGCAGCACTAGCTCTAGCTCCTACAATGAGCAGTTCTTC. It codes for CASSTSSSSYNEQFF.

This clonotype has a handful of counts. The V call is TRBV18, the J call TRBJ1-1; D is undetermined. Trimming removed 0 bases at V and 4 bases at J, with 15 bases between. CDR3 length equals 16 residues. Germline CDR1 reads KGHSH; CDR2 reads LQKENI. This CDR3 reads CASSPPRKDTFTEAFF. The CDR3 DNA reads as TGTGCCAGCTCACCACCTAGGAAGGATACCTTCACTGAAGCTTTCTTT.

This clonotype was seen only a few times. The J gene is TRBJ2-1, the V gene TRBV6-2 or TRBV6-3, with 8 positions matching TRBD2. J gave up 8 bases and V 0 bases, and 6 bases lay outside the gene matches. Germline CDR1 reads MNHEY; CDR2 reads SVGEGT. CDR3 size: 15 residues. The CDR3 here is CASSYSSGGGYEQFF. CDR3 bases: TGTGCCAGCAGTTACTCGAGCGGGGGAGGATATGAGCAGTTCTTC.

This clonotype was picked up many times. The chain couples TRBV10-2 to TRBJ1-4; a weak D match, TRBD1 (5 bases). The V gene lost 2 bases and the J gene lost 0 bases, with 10 bases spanning the gap. CDR1 is WSHSY, CDR2 SAAADI, per germline. The CDR3 consists of 16 residues. The CDR3 DNA follows: TGCGCCAGCAGTGAGCCTGGGACGGCAACTAATGAAAAACTGTTTTTT. Amino acid sequence: CASSEPGTATNEKLFF.

This sequence joins TRBV5-1 and TRBJ1-5, with D possibly matching TRBD1 (6 bases). The CDR3 is 15 amino acids. Trimming removed 4 bases at V and 4 bases at J, with 15 bases between. The germline V gene encodes CDR1 SGHRS and CDR2 YFSETQ. CDR3 amino acids: CASSPTGLGNQPQHF. The CDR3, as DNA: TGCGCCAGCAGCCCCACAGGGTTGGGTAATCAGCCCCAGCATTTT.

This clonotype was counted ten times or more. This chain links TRBV28 with TRBJ2-7; D gene ambiguous. V dropped 10 bases and J dropped 0 bases, with 10 bases sitting between them. Germline loops: CDR1 MDHEN, CDR2 SYDVKM. This CDR3 has 12 residues. CDR3 bases: TGTGCCACAACAAGAAGCTCCTACGAGCAGTACTTC. It yields the protein CATTRSSYEQYF.